This T cell receptor (beta chain) is from a study of breast tumors, draining lymph nodes, adjacent tissues. TCRdb called the multiplex PCR reads again in MiXCR, with one record for every CDR3 protein. The sample holds 150,000 to 200,000 distinct CDR3 sequences, roughly 31% seen once. Samples came from axillary lymph nodes draining the breast cancer. The CDR3 totals 15 residues. The germline V gene has CDR1 MNHEY and CDR2 SMNVEV (reference sequence). V shed 4 bases and J shed 0 bases, with 10 bases lying between them. The chain uses TRBV27 and TRBJ1-5, with a weak D call TRBD1 (5 bases). The sequencing input was axillary lymph node tissue. The source is a female donor with breast cancer. Some clones in this sample may be carry-over from other donors' samples. The CDR3 nucleotides are TGTGCCAGCAGTTCCCGGGGGGATAGCAATCAGCCCCAGCATTTT. It codes for CASSSRGDSNQPQHF.